This TCR beta chain was documented in a study of blood T cell repertoires in COVID-19. Study overall: Whether acute or convalescent, the COVID-19 samples came from the United States, Italy and Spain. PBMCs, B-cell-depleted T cells, or T cells provided the cDNA or gDNA that made up the material.

The trim removed 4 bases at V and 4 bases at J, leaving 2 bases unmatched. Germline V lookup: CDR1 SGHRS, CDR2 YFSETQ. The CDR3 covers 14 residues. Per the authors' pipeline: Scientists estimated how many nucleated cells there were by amplifying reference gene primers. Method: immunoSEQ multiplex PCR; TCRdb's copy keeps in-frame clones and lacks some. V, J and clone size derive from that table, while D and trimming were established from the DNA sequence. Of over 95,000 clones listed, around 83% were seen once; the top ten hold 2%. The sequence derives from a man in his 70s with active or convalescent COVID-19. Source material: peripheral blood. The chain is built from TRBV5-1 and TRBJ2-5; TRBD2 agrees at 12 bases. The CDR3 here is CASSTTSGGETQYF. The CDR3 bases are TGCGCCAGCAGCACGACTAGCGGGGGAGAGACCCAGTACTTC.